Detailed here is one TCR beta chain. This clone has only a few counts. Its recognized antigen is unknown. No quality values exist for individual bases; no much larger clone is one base distant. V is trimmed back by 6 bases and J by 4 bases, and the junction contains 9 bases that no gene match accounts for. The germline V gene (reference sequence) provides CDR1 MNHNY and CDR2 SVGAGI. The CDR3 has 15 amino acids, counting the end cysteine and phenylalanine. Of all the DNA, just the CDR3 is kept, 45 bases in frame from base 1. This sample stems from a study of blood T cell repertoires in COVID-19 (dated by TCRdb to 2018 to 2021). Context from the whole study: Collaborator samples came from the United States, Italy and Spain and covered acute and convalescent phases of COVID-19. The material from the prospective study consisted of cDNA or gDNA derived from T cells, B-cell-depleted T cells, or PBMCs. The samples were drawn from two sources: the first 160 participants of the ongoing ImmuneRACE study, and 1,200 or so subjects contributed by 6 global collaborators. Sample metadata almost always included a de-identified subject ID, COVID-19 status, age in years and sex. A freely available public database, intended as a resource for researchers studying the immune response to SARS-CoV-2, is where the repertoires were released. Deeply sampled blood TCRbeta repertoires from subjects exposed to, actively infected with, or recovered from COVID-19 were included in the dataset. Where available, HLA class I and class II types were obtained from metadata supplied by the sample provider rather than from assay-based typing.

TCRbeta CDR3 regions were amplified from genomic DNA using the immunoSEQ Assay, a bias-controlled multiplex PCR. Per the source publication's procedure: Within the assay, amplification of reference gene primers was used to estimate how many nucleated cells each sample contained. To quantify the absolute abundance of each unique TCRbeta CDR3 rearrangement, sequence reads were collapsed and filtered. For each sample, productive Simpson clonality was calculated by taking the square root of Simpson's diversity index across productive rearrangements. Entries here come from immuneACCESS through TCRdb and include only in-frame sequences with V and J called. Some clones fail to appear in such tables; in the studies checked, an unresolved V gene covers under half of the shortfall, and the cause of the remainder is unknown. V, J and clone size were drawn from that table, and D and trimming were deduced from the DNA. This sample comprises some 130,000 clones, just over 75% of them detected only once. The ten top clones hold 11% of the sample.

Whole blood was collected in K2EDTA tubes by collaborating institutions according to the institutions' own protocols. Collaborator samples were shipped for TCRbeta analysis as frozen whole blood, isolated PBMCs, or DNA extracted from either sample type. Results and caveats for the whole study, not just this receptor: How much clinical and demographic metadata was included differed by source and by participant, and the metadata was provided uncurated.

The TCR sequence derives from a human donor in a cohort sampled during active COVID-19. The chain uses TRBV6-6 and TRBJ2-7, with TRBD1 matching 10 junction bases. The sample consisted of peripheral blood. This receptor carries the CDR3 CASRLDRGAGYEQYF. DNA sequence: TGTGCCAGCAGATTGGACAGGGGGGCAGGTTACGAGCAGTACTTC.